The clone carrying this T cell receptor beta chain appeared many times. The PBMCs were taken from around 10 ml of fresh peripheral blood. From RNA transcripts, TCR beta CDR3 regions were amplified. The TCR CDR3 first-round RT-PCR relied on the HTBI primer set. TCRdb redid the calling of the multiplex PCR reads with MiXCR, one entry per CDR3 protein. The sample records around 760,000 distinct CDR3 sequences, about a third being singletons. The record originates from a study of T cells in Graves' hyperthyroidism and ophthalmopathy. The germline V gene has CDR1 DFQATT and CDR2 SNEGSKA (reference sequence). V lost 4 bases and J lost 6, with 16 bases in between. This CDR3 contains 13 residues.

The sample was blood. The chain combines TRBV20-1 with TRBJ2-7; D possibly corresponds to TRBD1 (6 bases). This sequence was found in a woman aged 40 to 50 with Graves' hyperthyroidism. For the CDR3, the DNA is TGCAGTGCTACGGGACACCGGACCCTCGAGCAGTACTTC. This gives the protein CSATGHRTLEQYF.